This entry lists 10 T cell receptor beta chains sequenced from one sample in a study of blood T cell repertoires in COVID-19. Measured with immunoSEQ multiplex PCR; TCRdb has only the in-frame clones, and not every one. The table shows under 200,000 clones, with approximately 85% occurring only once. Material: peripheral blood. These receptors all stem from a woman aged 80 or over with acute or convalescent COVID-19.

The chain is built from TRBV11-2 and TRBJ2-5; tentatively, D is TRBD1 (6 bases). The CDR3 has 14 amino acids. Germline V gene sequence: CDR1 SGHAT, CDR2 FQNNGV. V dropped 5 bases and J dropped 4 bases, with 14 bases sitting between them. CDR3 sequence reads: CASSRPLGAETQYF. The CDR3 bases are TGTGCCAGCAGCCGTCCCTTGGGGGCAGAGACCCAGTACTTC.

The chain employs TRBV7-8 and TRBJ1-3; D unclear. Germline CDR1 is SGHVS and CDR2 is FQNEAQ. There are 16 residues in the CDR3. Trimming stripped 2 bases from V and 0 bases from J, with 11 bases between. CDR3 in DNA: TGTGCCAGCAGCTTAATTCAACAGATCTCTGGAAACACCATATATTTT. Protein: CASSLIQQISGNTIYF.

The V and J genes are TRBV21-1 and TRBJ2-2; TRBD2, as called in the table, went unchecked against the DNA. TRBV21-1 is designated a pseudogene. The CDR3 has 15 amino acids. CDR3 amino acids: CASKRSPHGGGELFF. CDR3 bases: TGTGCCAGCAAGAGGAGCCCCCACGGGGGCGGGGAGCTGTTTTTT.

The chain is built from TRBV18 and TRBJ1-3, with 8 positions matching TRBD1. The CDR3 loop spans 17 amino acids. Germline V lookup: CDR1 KGHSH, CDR2 LQKENI. V trimming: 1 base; J trimming: 0 bases; junction bases outside the gene matches: 5. This chain's CDR3 is CASSPRQGPSSGNTIYF. CDR3 DNA: TGTGCCAGCTCACCACGACAGGGGCCGAGCTCTGGAAACACCATATATTTT.

Comment on this clone: Because the CDR3's place on the DNA is in doubt, the DNA is left out and the CDR3 is given as listed by TCRdb. V usage is TRBV7-2 and J usage is TRBJ2-2; the table's D call of TRBD1 was not tested on the DNA. The germline V gene encodes CDR1 SGHTA and CDR2 FQGNSA. The CDR3 is 15 amino acids long, termini counted. The CDR3 sequence: CASSTSWGSTGELFF.

The chain recombines TRBV5-8 with TRBJ1-1; D remains unclear. Germline CDR1 SGHTS, CDR2 YDEGEE. The CDR3 consists of 11 residues. The ends were cut back, 4 bases at V and 3 bases at J, with 4 bases in the middle. In DNA form, the CDR3 reads TGTGCCAGCAGCCCTTACACTGAAGCTTTCTTT. This sequence encodes CASSPYTEAFF.

The chain links TRBV18 to TRBJ1-3; D may be TRBD1 (5 bases). V was cut by 6 bases and J by 4 bases, with 19 bases left in between. The CDR3 has 16 amino acids. CDR1 is KGHSH and CDR2 is LQKENI in the germline V gene. The CDR3 DNA sequence: TGTGCCAGCTCCAATACAAACTTCAGGGCCGGAAACACCATATATTTT. Its translation is CASSNTNFRAGNTIYF.

The chain couples TRBV18 to TRBJ1-4, with 7 bases aligning to TRBD1. Germline-derived CDR1 and CDR2 are KGHSH and LQKENI. V lost 3 bases to trimming and J lost 8 bases; unmatched junction nucleotides: 12. This CDR3 has 16 amino acids. CDR3 protein: CASSPSGQRNWEKLFF. The CDR3 coding sequence is TGTGCCAGCTCACCCTCGGGACAGCGGAATTGGGAAAAACTGTTTTTT.

This rearrangement joins TRBV4-3 to TRBJ2-7; TRBD2 might be the D (5 bases). With 3 bases removed from V and 5 bases from J, the gap between germline ends came to 20 bases. Germline assignment: CDR1 LGHNA and CDR2 YSLEER. CDR3 length: 16 residues. CDR3 nucleotide sequence: TGCGCCAGCAGCCATGGAGGTTACCTCCGCGAGAACGAGCAGTACTTC. Translated, it gives CASSHGGYLRENEQYF.

This sequence joins TRBV18 and TRBJ2-7; TRBD2 matches 8 bases. This CDR3 region has 13 residues. The germline V gene has CDR1 KGHSH and CDR2 LQKENI. The V segment lost 4 bases and the J segment 4 bases; nucleotides outside the gene matches: 3. In nucleotides, the CDR3 is TGTGCCAGCTCACAAGCGGGAGCATACGAGCAGTACTTC. It codes for CASSQAGAYEQYF.